These 8 T cell receptor beta chains came from one sample sequenced in a study of T cells in Graves' hyperthyroidism and ophthalmopathy. The investigators amplified TCR beta CDR3 regions from RNA transcripts. First-round RT-PCR of the TCR CDR3 relied on the HTBI primer set. MiXCR was run by TCRdb on the multiplex PCR reads, yielding one entry per CDR3 protein. The sample lists hundreds of thousands of distinct CDR3 sequences, around 14% occurring once. Source material: blood. The receptors originated from a woman aged 18-29 years with Graves' hyperthyroidism.

V and J are TRBV6-5 and TRBJ2-7; D may be TRBD2 (7 bases). Per germline, CDR1 MNHEY and CDR2 SVGAGI. The CDR3 has 16 residues. Trimming pared 1 base from V and 0 bases from J, leaving 13 bases between. This CDR3 reads CASSYFGGGGSYEQYF. The CDR3 DNA follows: TGTGCCAGCAGTTACTTCGGGGGCGGGGGCTCCTACGAGCAGTACTTC.

The chain joins TRBV7-3 to TRBJ2-5, with D unresolved. Germline CDR1 is SGHTA and CDR2 is FQGTGA. CDR3 length: 12 amino acids. The V and J ends lost 2 bases and 10 bases respectively, with 11 bases between them. The CDR3 DNA follows: TGTGCCAGCAGCTTAGACTCGAGGATCCAGTACTTC. This codes for CASSLDSRIQYF.

This clonotype was picked up many times. The chain recombines TRBV20-1 with TRBJ2-3; 7 positions match TRBD2. CDR1 and CDR2 (germline): DFQATT, SNEGSKA (reference sequence). The CDR3 covers 19 residues. The V gene end was trimmed by 0 bases and the J gene end by 2 bases; junction bases not matched to a gene: 17. The CDR3 sequence is CSARDAASGEPWPTDTQYF. The DNA for the CDR3 is TGCAGTGCTAGAGATGCGGCCAGCGGGGAGCCCTGGCCCACAGATACGCAGTATTTT.

The V and J genes are TRBV6-1 and TRBJ1-5; D gene unclear. The CDR3 is 12 amino acids. V lost 5 bases, J lost 5 bases, and 7 bases lay in between. Germline V gives CDR1 MNHNS, CDR2 SASEGT. CDR3 sequence (DNA): TGTGCCAGCAGTTCGAGGGATCAGCCCCAGCATTTT. Translating it yields CASSSRDQPQHF.

Ten or more counts support this clonotype. The rearrangement uses TRBV2 and TRBJ2-3, with 7 positions matching TRBD1. V trimming: 5 bases; J trimming: 6 bases; junction bases outside the gene matches: 5. Looked up from germline, CDR1 is SNHLY and CDR2 is FYNNEI. The CDR3 has 13 amino acids. The CDR3 DNA follows: TGTGCCAGCAGTAAAGGCAGGGGGGATACGCAGTATTTT. This gives the protein CASSKGRGDTQYF.

The V gene is TRBV2, the J gene TRBJ2-5, with 8 bases matching TRBD2. The length of the CDR3 is 16 residues. Germline assignment: CDR1 SNHLY and CDR2 FYNNEI. V shed 10 bases, J shed 5 bases, and the junction held 18 bases outside the gene matches. This CDR3 reads CATKPLTGGDRETQYF. The DNA of the CDR3 is TGTGCCACCAAACCCCTGACGGGAGGGGACCGCGAGACCCAGTACTTC.

This clonotype was counted ten times or more. The chain carries TRBV5-1 and TRBJ1-1; D perhaps matches TRBD1 (6 bases). Germline CDR1 SGHRS, CDR2 YFSETQ. The ends were cut back, 4 bases at V and 0 bases at J, with 10 bases in the middle. The CDR3 spans 14 residues. Here the CDR3 reads CASSRDRLNTEAFF. The CDR3 region has the DNA TGCGCCAGCAGCCGAGACAGGCTGAACACTGAAGCTTTCTTT.

This clonotype was seen repeatedly, ten times or more. The rearrangement joins TRBV7-6 to TRBJ2-1; TRBD2 matches 13 bases. V gave up 5 bases and J gave up 8 bases; unmatched junction bases: 6. CDR1 and CDR2 (germline): SGHVS, FNYEAQ. The CDR3 loop spans 15 amino acids. This CDR3 is CASSLTSGGYDEQFF. CDR3 DNA: TGTGCCAGCAGCCTGACTAGCGGGGGGTACGATGAGCAGTTCTTC.